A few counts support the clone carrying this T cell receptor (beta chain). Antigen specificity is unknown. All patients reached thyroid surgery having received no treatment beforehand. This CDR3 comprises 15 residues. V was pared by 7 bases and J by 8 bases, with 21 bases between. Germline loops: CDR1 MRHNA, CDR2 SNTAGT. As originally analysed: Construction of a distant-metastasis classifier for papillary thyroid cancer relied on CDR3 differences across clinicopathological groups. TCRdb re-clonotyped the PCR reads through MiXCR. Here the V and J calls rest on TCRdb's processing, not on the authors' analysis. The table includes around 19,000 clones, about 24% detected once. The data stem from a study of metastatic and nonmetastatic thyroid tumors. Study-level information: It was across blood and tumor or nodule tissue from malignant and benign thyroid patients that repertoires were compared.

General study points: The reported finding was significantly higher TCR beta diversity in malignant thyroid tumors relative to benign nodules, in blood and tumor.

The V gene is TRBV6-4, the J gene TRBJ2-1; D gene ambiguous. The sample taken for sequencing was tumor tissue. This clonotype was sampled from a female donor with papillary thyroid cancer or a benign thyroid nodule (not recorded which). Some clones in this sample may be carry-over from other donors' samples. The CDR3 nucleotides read TGTGCCAGCACCCAGGACGGAATGGGGATCGATGAGCAGTTCTTC. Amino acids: CASTQDGMGIDEQFF.